This TCR beta chain was captured by sequencing in a study of blood T cell repertoires in COVID-19. Looking at the study overall: Whether acute or convalescent, the COVID-19 samples came from the United States, Italy and Spain.

Trimming took 1 base from V and 0 from J; bases not matched to a gene: 8. There are 17 residues in the CDR3. CDR1 and CDR2 (germline): SGHRS, YFSETQ. In the authors' methods: Reference gene primers were amplified, and this amplification served to estimate nucleated cell counts. The data were produced by immunoSEQ multiplex PCR, yet TCRdb's version contains in-frame clones alone and is incomplete. The V and J calls and clone size come from that table; D and trimming were worked out from the DNA. The sample gives about 210,000 clones, 75% to 90% of which show up once; about 5% is in the top ten. Seattle enrolled patients during active infection and tracked them longitudinally.

The chain combines TRBV5-1 with TRBJ1-2; TRBD1 matches at 8 bases. The clonotype originates from a woman aged 70-85 years with COVID-19, enrolled during active disease. The sequencing sample was made of peripheral blood. CDR3 residues: CASSLRPDRGSNYGYTF. The CDR3 DNA reads TGCGCCAGCAGCTTGCGCCCTGACAGGGGATCTAACTATGGCTACACCTTC.